The table lists the clone carrying this T cell receptor beta chain with a count of one. Its specificity is not known. The donors were part of the validation cohort, which consisted of over a hundred subjects and was separate from the first cohort of 670 or so subjects. This entry is derived from a study of cytomegalovirus exposure and HLA in healthy donors. Broader study findings: Clusters of TCRs from the first cohort tended to co-occur in the approximately 130 validation repertoires (as a later analysis found). Cytomegalovirus-associated TCR beta chains were listed, numbering over 150. High specificity and sensitivity for cytomegalovirus status were reported for the classifier.

This table comes from immunoSEQ multiplex PCR, and its TCRdb copy is limited to in-frame clones, with some not included. The repertoire holds roughly 130,000 clones, with 80% to 90% as singletons. V was trimmed by 3 bases and J by 0 bases, leaving 12 bases between them. The CDR3 consists of 16 residues. Germline-derived CDR1 and CDR2 are MDHEN and SYDVKM. V is TRBV28 and J is TRBJ1-3; D not certain. The sequence came from a woman aged 25 to 39 in good health and CMV-seropositive. The sequencing sample was made of PBMCs. The CDR3: CASSFGVASSGNTIYF. The CDR3 DNA is TGTGCCAGCAGTTTCGGGGTAGCAAGCTCTGGAAACACCATATATTTT.